Each of the 6 T cell receptor beta chains below was sequenced from the same sample in a study of cytomegalovirus exposure and HLA in healthy donors (dated 2017 in TCRdb). The receptor library was made with the immunoSEQ multiplex PCR assay. For the multiplex PCR, a mixture combining 60 forward primers for TCR Vbeta segments and 13 reverse primers for TCR Jbeta segments was used. Imported from immuneACCESS, the table was reduced by TCRdb to in-frame sequences with V and J called. These copies leave out some clones; in studies compared against another copy, an unresolved V gene accounts for under half, and the cause of the remainder is not known. In this sample the table shows some 150,000 clones, around 75% of which occur a single time. Clones ranked in the top ten supply under 4% of the sample. Sequences were obtained from PBMCs. The receptors derive from a human donor in good health.

This clone was seen only a few times. This chain links TRBV5-1 with TRBJ2-1; 11 positions agree with TRBD2. Germline values: CDR1 SGHRS, CDR2 YFSETQ. With 0 bases clipped from V and 7 bases from J, the junction kept 9 bases outside the gene matches. The CDR3 is made up of 17 amino acids. DNA of the CDR3: TGCGCCAGCAGCTTGGGGATAGCGGGAGGGCCAGTGAATGAGCAGTTCTTC. Its protein product is CASSLGIAGGPVNEQFF.

The J gene is TRBJ2-1, the V gene TRBV7-2; D ambiguous. Per germline, CDR1 SGHTA and CDR2 FQGNSA. V lost 0 bases and J 14 bases, leaving 11 bases between the germline ends. The CDR3 totals 12 residues. CDR3 loop: CASSLAPGSEFF. In DNA, the CDR3 is TGTGCCAGCAGCTTAGCGCCAGGCAGTGAGTTCTTC.

The chain is built from TRBV19 and TRBJ2-2; no clear D. CDR1 LNHDA and CDR2 SQIVND come from the germline V gene (reference sequence). The CDR3 has 15 amino acids. V lost 2 bases to trimming and J lost 2 bases, with 9 bases between them. The CDR3 DNA is TGTGCCAGTAGTATAAACGGAGTCAACACCGGGGAGCTGTTTTTT. It yields the protein CASSINGVNTGELFF. The full variable domain, rest sourced from reference TRBV19 and TRBJ2-2, is DGGITQSPKYLFRKEGQNVTLSCEQNLNHDAMYWYRQDPGQGLRLIYYSQIVNDFQKGDIAEGYSVSREKKESFPLTVTSAQKNPTAFYLCASSINGVNTGELFFGEGSRLTVL.

The chain recombines TRBV5-4 with TRBJ2-1; 7 bases agree with TRBD2. This CDR3 has 14 amino acids. Germline V gene lookup returns CDR1 SGHNT and CDR2 YYREEE (reference sequence). The junction had 4 bases not matched to a gene; V was cut back by 1 base and J by 6 bases. CDR3 protein: CASSLTSAPNEQFF. In DNA, the CDR3 is TGTGCCAGCAGCTTGACTAGCGCGCCCAATGAGCAGTTCTTC. The variable domain in full, completed from reference TRBV5-4 and TRBJ2-1, reads ETGVTQSPTHLIKTRGQQVTLRCSSQSGHNTVSWYQQALGQGPQFIFQYYREEENGRGNFPPRFSGLQFPNYSSELNVNALELDDSALYLCASSLTSAPNEQFFGPGTRLTVL.

V usage is TRBV21-1 and J usage is TRBJ1-3. TRBV21-1 is classified as a pseudogene. The CDR3 is made up of 18 amino acids. CDR3 in amino acids: CASSNFSREVESGNTIYF. Written as DNA, the CDR3 is TGTGCCAGCAGCAATTTTAGCAGGGAGGTTGAGAGTGGAAACACCATATATTTT.

On this clone: A junction boundary mismatches the germline segment, possibly from a read error. This chain uses TRBV7-9 with TRBJ1-1; a possible D gene is TRBD1 (6 bases). The germline V gene encodes CDR1 SEHNR and CDR2 FQNEAQ (reference sequence). This CDR3 is built from 16 residues. This CDR3 reads CSSSLVGGGGNTEAFF. CDR3 bases: TGTTCCAGCAGCTTAGTAGGAGGGGGGGGAAACACTGAAGCTTTCTTT.